The 31 T cell receptor beta chains reported below all come from one sample, sequenced in a study of blood T cell repertoires in COVID-19 (dated by TCRdb to about 2020). Libraries were constructed by the immunoSEQ multiplex PCR assay. TCRdb carries this immuneACCESS record with in-frame sequences only. Its versions omit some clonotypes, under half of them owing to an unresolved V gene in the studies checked, with the rest unexplained. The sample contains around 150,000 clones, about 90% of them found a single time. The ten largest clones capture 4.8% of the sample. Sequenced material: peripheral blood. These receptors came from a man younger than 40 with COVID-19, enrolled during active disease.

This chain uses TRBV6-5 with TRBJ1-1; D call uncertain. The V and J ends lost 1 base and 1 base respectively, with 7 bases between them. Germline V gives CDR1 MNHEY, CDR2 SVGAGI. The CDR3 runs to 14 residues. CDR3: CASSYYSRNTEAFF. DNA of the CDR3: TGTGCCAGCAGTTACTATTCCAGGAACACTGAAGCTTTCTTT.

The chain couples TRBV7-3 to TRBJ2-1; 8 nucleotides align to TRBD2. J gave up 14 bases and V 4 bases, and 7 bases lay outside the gene matches. Germline CDR1 SGHTA, CDR2 FQGTGA. CDR3 length: 12 amino acids. CDR3 in DNA: TGTGCCAGCAGCTCCCCCTCGGGGGGGGAGTTCTTC. It codes for CASSSPSGGEFF.

This chain connects TRBV14 to TRBJ1-4; the D is unclear. The V gene lost 1 base and the J gene lost 5 bases, with 5 bases spanning the gap. Looked up from germline, CDR1 is SGHDN and CDR2 is FVKESK. This CDR3 contains 13 residues. Written as DNA, the CDR3 is TGTGCCAGCAGCCAAGCACGGAATGAAAAACTGTTTTTT. It yields the protein CASSQARNEKLFF.

This chain uses TRBV6-2 or TRBV6-3 with TRBJ1-5; 7 nucleotides match TRBD1. The CDR3 is made up of 15 amino acids. V lost 6 bases to trimming and J lost 3 bases; unmatched junction nucleotides: 8. Per the germline V gene, CDR1 is MNHEY and CDR2 is SVGEGT. The CDR3 DNA reads as TGTGCCAGCAGCGACGGACAGGAACACAATCAGCCCCAGCATTTT. It encodes CASSDGQEHNQPQHF.

This chain joins TRBV27 and TRBJ2-1; D is possibly TRBD2 (5 bases). Per germline, CDR1 MNHEY and CDR2 SMNVEV (reference sequence). The V and J ends lost 4 bases and 8 bases respectively, with 18 bases between them. The CDR3 spans 15 residues. CDR3 nucleotides: TGTGCCAGCAGTTCACTAGTTTATTCTGTCCATGAGCAGTTCTTC. Its translation: CASSSLVYSVHEQFF.

The V call is TRBV7-2, the J call TRBJ2-7, with 7 bases lining up with TRBD2. CDR1 and CDR2 from the germline V gene are SGHTA and FQGNSA. The CDR3 runs to 16 residues. V lost 2 bases, J lost 3 bases, and 10 bases stayed unmatched. The CDR3 DNA follows: TGTGCCAGCAGCTTAAGGCCGGGGCTAGCGGACTACGAGCAGTACTTC. Its protein product is CASSLRPGLADYEQYF.

This chain joins TRBV4-1 and TRBJ2-6, with a tentative D call TRBD2 (5 bases). This CDR3 spans 17 amino acids. V was pared by 5 bases and J by 0 bases, with 14 bases between. Germline V CDR1 and CDR2: MGHRA, YSYEKL. The CDR3 DNA is TGCGCCAGCAGCGACGGCGGGCGGAACTCTGGGGCCAACGTCCTGACTTTC. Its translation: CASSDGGRNSGANVLTF.

This clone appeared a single time. V usage is TRBV30 and J usage is TRBJ1-3; no clear D. Trimming shortened V by 5 bases and J by 0 bases, and 14 bases separated the two germline ends. Germline V lookup: CDR1 GTSNPN, CDR2 SVGIG (reference sequence). CDR3 length equals 15 residues. CDR3 region: CAWQGGVSSGNTIYF. The CDR3, as DNA: TGTGCCTGGCAAGGCGGGGTGAGCTCTGGAAACACCATATATTTT.

V usage is TRBV7-2 and J usage is TRBJ2-1; TRBD2 agrees at 8 bases. CDR1 and CDR2 (germline): SGHTA, FQGNSA. This CDR3 contains 18 residues. The trim removed 0 bases at V and 8 bases at J, leaving 15 bases unmatched. CDR3 in amino acids: CASSLAGGAGGSLDEQFF. As DNA, the CDR3 is TGTGCCAGCAGCTTAGCAGGTGGGGCGGGGGGCTCCTTGGATGAGCAGTTCTTC. Variable domain in full (rest from reference TRBV7-2 and TRBJ2-1): GAGVSQSPSNKVTEKGKDVELRCDPISGHTALYWYRQSLGQGLEFLIYFQGNSAPDKSGLPSDRFSAERTGGSVSTLTIQRTQQEDSAVYLCASSLAGGAGGSLDEQFFGPGTRLTVL.

This sequence joins TRBV21-1 and TRBJ2-7; the table's D call TRBD2 went unverified against the DNA. TRBV21-1 is given as a pseudogene. The CDR3 is made up of 15 amino acids. CDR3 nucleotide sequence: TGTGCCAGCAGTCCCCCTAGCGGGAGGGCCTACGAGCAGTACTTC. Protein: CASSPPSGRAYEQYF.

The chain carries TRBV2 and TRBJ2-7, with 10 bases identical to TRBD1. The CDR3 length is 13 residues. From germline, CDR1 is SNHLY and CDR2 FYNNEI. Trimming removed 6 bases from V and 2 bases from J; junction bases left unmatched: 1. DNA of the CDR3: TGTGCCAGCAGGGGGACAGGGGCCTACGAGCAGTACTTC. It yields the protein CASRGTGAYEQYF.

CDR3 sequence reads: CASSPTTPGHTPDNEQFF. In nucleotides, the CDR3 is TGTGCCAGCAGCCCTACGACACCTGGACATACTCCCGACAATGAGCAGTTCTTC. V and J are TRBV13 and TRBJ2-1, with D possibly matching TRBD1 (5 bases). The CDR3 covers 18 residues. Germline CDR1 reads PRHDT; CDR2 reads FYEKMQ (reference sequence). V lost 5 bases and J 5 bases, leaving 25 bases between the germline ends.

The J gene is TRBJ2-7, the V gene TRBV6-1; 7 nucleotides align to TRBD1. The V segment lost 3 bases and the J segment 0 bases; nucleotides outside the gene matches: 8. The CDR3 covers 16 residues. Germline V CDR1 and CDR2: MNHNS, SASEGT. DNA of the CDR3: TGTGCCAGCAGTGAGCAACAGGGGTCCTACTCCTACGAGCAGTACTTC. Its translation is CASSEQQGSYSYEQYF.

This sequence joins TRBV28 and TRBJ1-1; D may be TRBD1 (5 bases). Trimming cost V 3 bases and J 8 bases, with 13 bases left between them. Germline V lookup: CDR1 MDHEN, CDR2 SYDVKM. The CDR3 covers 13 residues. The CDR3 DNA sequence: TGTGCCAGCAGTTTGGGACTGGCAGTAGAAGCTTTCTTT. It encodes CASSLGLAVEAFF. The full variable domain, with the rest looked up from reference TRBV28 and TRBJ1-1, is DVKVTQSSRYLVKRTGEKVFLECVQDMDHENMFWYRQDPGLGLRLIYFSYDVKMKEKGDIPEGYSVSREKKERFSLILESASTNQTSMYLCASSLGLAVEAFFGQGTRLTVV.

The chain joins TRBV18 to TRBJ2-5; D possibly corresponds to TRBD1 (6 bases). V was clipped by 4 bases and J by 5 bases, with 17 bases between them. This CDR3 is 15 amino acids long. Germline-derived CDR1 and CDR2 are KGHSH and LQKENI. This chain's CDR3 is CASSQNQGQKETQYF. The CDR3 DNA follows: TGTGCCAGCTCACAGAACCAGGGGCAGAAGGAGACCCAGTACTTC. Using reference TRBV18 and TRBJ2-5 for the parts outside the CDR3, the full variable domain is NAGVMQNPRHLVRRRGQEARLRCSPMKGHSHVYWYRQLPEEGLKFMVYLQKENIIDESGMPKERFSAEFPKEGPSILRIQQVVRGDSAAYFCASSQNQGQKETQYFGPGTRLLVL.

V and J are TRBV19 and TRBJ2-3; D may be TRBD2 (5 bases). The CDR3 contains 14 residues. Germline V gene sequence: CDR1 LNHDA, CDR2 SQIVND (reference sequence). Trimming left V 3 bases short and J 3 bases short, with 10 bases between. CDR3 in DNA: TGTGCCAGTAGTATTACGGGGTTGACAGATACGCAGTATTTT. This translates into CASSITGLTDTQYF.

V and J are TRBV19 and TRBJ2-2, with 16 positions matching TRBD2. Looked up from germline, CDR1 is LNHDA and CDR2 is SQIVND (reference sequence). This CDR3 region has 19 residues. J gave up 5 bases and V 8 bases, and 14 bases lay outside the gene matches. The DNA of the CDR3 is TGTGCCAGTCTCCCCCCGGGACTAGCGGGGGGGCCTGGGACCGGGGAGCTGTTTTTT. This sequence encodes CASLPPGLAGGPGTGELFF.

The gene calls are TRBV4-3 and TRBJ1-4; 9 bases are shared with TRBD1. V lost 4 bases, J lost 8 bases, and 5 bases stayed unmatched. Germline CDR1 is LGHNA and CDR2 is YSLEER. The CDR3 is 14 residues long. CDR3 amino acids: CASSLGTGREKLFF. The CDR3, as DNA: TGCGCCAGCAGCCTTGGGACAGGGAGGGAAAAACTGTTTTTT.

V gene TRBV7-2 combines with J gene TRBJ2-7; a weak D match, TRBD1 (6 bases). Looked up from germline, CDR1 is SGHTA and CDR2 is FQGNSA. The CDR3 consists of 13 residues. V was clipped by 5 bases and J by 6 bases, with 14 bases between them. The CDR3 nucleotides are TGTGCCAGCAGCATTGACAGGACGGGCGAGCAGTACTTC. Encoded protein: CASSIDRTGEQYF.

The chain has TRBV11-3 and TRBJ2-2, with D possibly being TRBD2 (5 bases). Germline lookup yields CDR1 SGHNT and CDR2 YENEEA. V was trimmed by 2 bases and J by 0 bases, leaving 13 bases between them. The CDR3 is 17 residues long. CDR3 sequence: CASSLQEQLANTGELFF. In nucleotides, the CDR3 is TGTGCCAGCAGCTTACAGGAGCAACTAGCGAACACCGGGGAGCTGTTTTTT.

The chain uses TRBV20-1 and TRBJ1-5; D uncertain. Germline V gene sequence: CDR1 DFQATT, CDR2 SNEGSKA (reference sequence). Deletions cut 3 bases from V and 2 bases from J, with 14 bases between. This CDR3 has 15 residues. CDR3 DNA sequence: TGCAGTGCTAGTTTAGGTCGCGGGGGCAATCAGCCCCAGCATTTT. Translating gives CSASLGRGGNQPQHF.

This clone was counted once. This chain connects TRBV2 to TRBJ1-2; D remains ambiguous. The CDR3 spans 16 residues. CDR1 and CDR2 from the germline V gene are SNHLY and FYNNEI. V shed 5 bases and J shed 4 bases, with 20 bases lying between them. CDR3 in amino acids: CASSPEGTYIIYGYTF. In nucleotides, the CDR3 is TGTGCCAGCAGTCCGGAGGGAACTTACATAATCTATGGCTACACCTTC.

The chain has TRBV19 and TRBJ1-1, with a weak D call TRBD1 (5 bases). V was clipped by 9 bases and J by 4 bases, with 15 bases between them. CDR1 is LNHDA, CDR2 SQIVND, per germline (reference sequence). The CDR3 is made up of 13 amino acids. DNA of the CDR3: TGTGCCAGCTTCTCGGGGGGGGGCACTGAAGCTTTCTTT. This gives the protein CASFSGGGTEAFF. Full variable domain (remainder filled in from reference TRBV19 and TRBJ1-1): DGGITQSPKYLFRKEGQNVTLSCEQNLNHDAMYWYRQDPGQGLRLIYYSQIVNDFQKGDIAEGYSVSREKKESFPLTVTSAQKNPTAFYLCASFSGGGTEAFFGQGTRLTVV.

The genes are TRBV4-1 and TRBJ1-2; TRBD1 aligns across 8 bases. There are 18 residues in the CDR3. Germline CDR1 is MGHRA and CDR2 is YSYEKL. Trimming at V came to 4 bases and at J to 5 bases, leaving 18 bases not matched to a gene. CDR3 nucleotides: TGCGCCAGCAGCCCAAAGGGTTTTCCTCAGGGGGCAGATTATGGCTACACCTTC. Its translation: CASSPKGFPQGADYGYTF.

The V and J genes are TRBV24-1 and TRBJ1-5, with unresolved D. The V gene lost 2 bases and the J gene lost 0 bases, with 7 bases spanning the gap. Germline loops: CDR1 KGHDR, CDR2 SFDVKD. CDR3 size: 15 residues. The CDR3 coding sequence is TGTGCCACCAGTGATTCCGGGTATAGCAATCAGCCCCAGCATTTT. This sequence encodes CATSDSGYSNQPQHF.

The genes are TRBV5-1 and TRBJ2-1; D call uncertain. Germline-derived CDR1 and CDR2 are SGHRS and YFSETQ. CDR3 length: 18 amino acids. Deletions cut 3 bases from V and 2 bases from J, with 21 bases between. The CDR3 nucleotides read TGCGCCAGCAGCTCCGAGAGTGGGTGGGCTACAACCTACAATGAGCAGTTCTTC. This gives the protein CASSSESGWATTYNEQFF. The whole variable domain, remainder taken from reference TRBV5-1 and TRBJ2-1, is KAGVTQTPRYLIKTRGQQVTLSCSPISGHRSVSWYQQTPGQGLQFLFEYFSETQRNKGNFPGRFSGRQFSNSRSEMNVSTLELGDSALYLCASSSESGWATTYNEQFFGPGTRLTVL.

J is TRBJ2-7 and V is TRBV4-3; the match to TRBD1 covers 7 bases. The germline V gene has CDR1 LGHNA and CDR2 YSLEER. With 3 bases clipped from V and 3 bases from J, the junction kept 5 bases outside the gene matches. The CDR3 is made up of 14 amino acids. This CDR3 is CASSQKTGSYEQYF. Here the CDR3 DNA reads TGCGCCAGCAGCCAGAAGACAGGGAGCTACGAGCAGTACTTC.

The chain joins TRBV11-2 to TRBJ1-1; the D is unclear. This CDR3 region has 13 residues. The germline V gene has CDR1 SGHAT and CDR2 FQNNGV. V lost 1 base, J lost 0 bases, and 3 bases lay in between. CDR3 nucleotides: TGTGCCAGCAGCTTAGCGGTGAACACTGAAGCTTTCTTT. It specifies CASSLAVNTEAFF. Variable domain in full (rest from reference TRBV11-2 and TRBJ1-1): EAGVAQSPRYKIIEKRQSVAFWCNPISGHATLYWYQQILGQGPKLLIQFQNNGVVDDSQLPKDRFSAERLKGVDSTLKIQPAKLEDSAVYLCASSLAVNTEAFFGQGTRLTVV.

The rearrangement joins TRBV15 to TRBJ2-3, with 7 bases lining up with TRBD2. The length of the CDR3 is 13 residues. Trimming removed 5 bases from V and 8 bases from J; junction bases left unmatched: 7. Germline CDR1 LNHNV, CDR2 YYDKDF (reference sequence). The CDR3 DNA reads as TGTGCCACCAGCGGACGGGACTACCGTACGCAGTATTTT. Protein product: CATSGRDYRTQYF.

The chain couples TRBV4-3 to TRBJ2-3, with D unclear. CDR1 LGHNA and CDR2 YSLEER come from the germline V gene. With 0 bases removed from V and 4 bases from J, the gap between germline ends came to 14 bases. This CDR3 contains 16 residues. Written as DNA, the CDR3 is TGCGCCAGCAGCCAAGAGTTACTCTTGTTATCAGATACGCAGTATTTT. It encodes CASSQELLLLSDTQYF.

The rearrangement joins TRBV11-1 to TRBJ2-2; no clear D. Looked up from germline, CDR1 is SGHAT and CDR2 is FQDESV (reference sequence). The CDR3 runs 15 residues. V lost 3 bases, J lost 8 bases, and 16 bases lay in between. CDR3 residues: CASSFGTPSGGELFF. The CDR3 DNA follows: TGTGCCAGCAGCTTCGGCACCCCTTCGGGTGGGGAGCTGTTTTTT.